In its sample, the clone carrying this TCR beta chain was seen many times. Its antigen is as yet unknown. This sample is drawn from a study of identical twins. After template switching added a universal primer site, the resulting cDNA carried unique molecular identifiers. Via MiXCR, TCRdb re-called the 5' RACE reads, giving one row per CDR3 protein. Counted here are 450,000 to 600,000 distinct CDR3 sequences, around 24% occurring once; the ten biggest clones make up around 0.5%. The CDR3 is 15 amino acids. V lost 5 bases and J lost 4; bases outside the gene matches: 6. Regarding the study as a whole: Without tracking the same donors, conclusions rested on cross-sectional statistical analysis. Recombination models fit unrelated individuals' TCR alpha sharing but underestimated twins'.

The same sample was also used in a study of yellow fever vaccine responses in identical twins. This second report adds: Convergence reportedly seemed to mark part of the twins' vaccine T cell response, with personalization marking the rest.

The sample was CD4+ T cells sorted from blood. This receptor was identified in a woman between 18 and 30 years old in good health. The rearrangement uses TRBV12-3 or TRBV12-4 and TRBJ1-2; 11 positions match TRBD1. The chain's CDR3 is CASSPRTGGSYGYTF. The CDR3, as DNA: TGTGCCAGCAGTCCAAGGACAGGGGGCAGCTATGGCTACACCTTC.